Shown below are 29 T cell receptor beta chains from a single sample sequenced in a study of blood T cells in healthy people across ages. Using a J-beta primer mix together with a sample-barcoded 5' primer, a second PCR was run for roughly 6 to 11 cycles. A single record per CDR3 protein comes from TCRdb applying MiXCR to the 5' RACE reads. Of some 880,000 distinct CDR3 sequences in the sample, under 40% are singletons; the top ten hold over 10%. The material sequenced was blood. All receptors come from a young man in good health.

V and J are TRBV9 and TRBJ1-2; TRBD1 agrees at 8 bases. Germline V gene lookup returns CDR1 SGDLS and CDR2 YYNGEE. J was trimmed by 5 bases and V by 0 bases; bases with no gene match: 9. The CDR3 is 16 residues long. CDR3 in DNA: TGTGCCAGCAGCGTAGGGGACAGGAGCCCTTGGTATGGCTACACCTTC. Protein: CASSVGDRSPWYGYTF.

The chain couples TRBV20-1 to TRBJ2-7, with 8 bases lining up with TRBD1. Germline V gives CDR1 DFQATT, CDR2 SNEGSKA (reference sequence). V shed 0 bases, J shed 1 base, and the junction held 8 bases outside the gene matches. The length of the CDR3 is 16 residues. This chain's CDR3 is CSAREFNRTGSYEQYF. DNA of the CDR3: TGCAGTGCTAGAGAGTTTAATCGGACAGGGTCCTACGAGCAGTACTTC.

The chain employs TRBV27 and TRBJ2-4, with TRBD1 identical over 8 bases. The CDR3 has 14 residues. The V and J ends lost 3 bases and 9 bases, in that order; junction bases with no gene match: 7. CDR1 is MNHEY and CDR2 is SMNVEV in the germline V gene (reference sequence). The CDR3 sequence: CASSFTLTGGIQYF. The CDR3 nucleotides read TGTGCCAGCAGTTTTACTCTTACAGGGGGCATTCAGTACTTC.

Regarding this clonotype: A single base separates this from a much larger clone, so it may be a read error. The genes are TRBV5-6 and TRBJ2-1; D not certain. The J call may be in error: the DNA end matches TRBJ2-7 better. This CDR3 is 17 amino acids long. Looked up from germline, CDR1 is SGHDT and CDR2 is YYEEEE. DNA for the CDR3: TGTGCCAGCAGCTCATATCCGGACGCTGTCTCCTACAATGAGCAGTACTTC. Encoded protein: CASSSYPDAVSYNEQYF.

Comment on this clonotype: The junction and the germline gene differ at one end; a read error may be behind it. The rearrangement links TRBV2 to TRBJ1-2; D is uncertain. The CDR3 is 14 residues long. The germline CDR1 and CDR2 sequences are SNHLY and FYNNEI. The CDR3: CVSSGRGVIYGYTF. Here the CDR3 DNA reads TGTGTCAGCAGCGGAAGAGGCGTAATCTATGGCTACACCTTC.

This chain connects TRBV6-5 to TRBJ1-1; TRBD1 matches at 7 bases. CDR3 length: 13 amino acids. Germline assignment: CDR1 MNHEY and CDR2 SVGAGI. V lost 4 bases and J lost 6; bases outside the gene matches: 5. DNA for the CDR3: TGTGCCAGCAGTTCTGGGACAGACGCTGAAGCTTTCTTT. It yields the protein CASSSGTDAEAFF.

V and J are TRBV15 and TRBJ1-1; D is unresolved. V lost 1 base, J lost 10 bases, and 13 bases lay in between. Germline CDR1 reads LNHNV; CDR2 reads YYDKDF (reference sequence). The CDR3 extends over 13 amino acids. The CDR3, as DNA: TGTGCCACCAGCAGAGCAGTTTGGCATGGAGCTTTCTTT. Translation gives CATSRAVWHGAFF.

The V call is TRBV27, the J call TRBJ2-1, with D tentatively TRBD1 (6 bases). The germline V gene encodes CDR1 MNHEY and CDR2 SMNVEV (reference sequence). V shed 4 bases and J shed 2 bases, with 9 bases lying between them. The CDR3 loop spans 14 amino acids. The CDR3 is CASSSGAAYNEQFF. Here the CDR3 DNA reads TGTGCCAGCAGTTCAGGGGCCGCCTACAATGAGCAGTTCTTC.

Regarding this clonotype: Germline is not matched at one junction end, which may reflect a read error. The chain couples TRBV12-3 or TRBV12-4 to TRBJ1-6; 8 bases align to TRBD1. The CDR3 runs 15 residues. The CDR3 sequence: CARRRQGILGSPLHF. DNA for the CDR3: TGTGCCCGCAGGCGACAGGGGATCTTGGGTTCACCCCTCCACTTT.

J is TRBJ2-1 and V is TRBV4-3; a weak D match, TRBD1 (5 bases). Germline V gene lookup returns CDR1 LGHNA and CDR2 YSLEER. Trimming took off 1 base at V and 9 bases at J, with 7 bases between the two ends. The CDR3 covers 12 residues. CDR3 DNA: TGCGCCAGCAGCCAAGTTACAGGTGAGCAGTTCTTC. Encoded protein: CASSQVTGEQFF.

The sample holds a few counts of this clonotype. The chain uses TRBV27 and TRBJ2-7; D ambiguous. The CDR3 length is 14 residues. V was pared by 2 bases and J by 0 bases, with 8 bases between. Germline V gives CDR1 MNHEY, CDR2 SMNVEV (reference sequence). CDR3 coding DNA: TGTGCCAGCAGTTTAAGTCCAGCCTCCTACGAGCAGTACTTC. This encodes CASSLSPASYEQYF.

V is TRBV28 and J is TRBJ2-5; D possibly corresponds to TRBD2 (6 bases). The V gene lost 6 bases and the J gene lost 5 bases, with 16 bases spanning the gap. The CDR3 covers 14 residues. Germline CDR1 MDHEN, CDR2 SYDVKM. The DNA for the CDR3 is TGTGCCAGCAGCCCCCCTCTCCGGGGGGAGACCCAGTACTTC. It is translated as CASSPPLRGETQYF.

This clonotype appeared a few times. V and J are TRBV5-4 and TRBJ2-3; D gene uncertain. The germline V and J ends were trimmed by 0 bases and 0 bases, with 8 bases remaining between them. The CDR3 runs 15 residues. Per germline, CDR1 SGHNT and CDR2 YYREEE (reference sequence). CDR3 bases: TGTGCCAGCAGCTTGGAGGCTTCTAGCACAGATACGCAGTATTTT. It specifies CASSLEASSTDTQYF.

The chain combines TRBV5-1 with TRBJ2-3; D gene uncertain. Germline CDR1 is SGHRS and CDR2 is YFSETQ. This CDR3 spans 12 amino acids. V dropped 4 bases and J dropped 4 bases, with 7 bases sitting between them. DNA of the CDR3: TGCGCCAGCAGCCGCCCCCCAGATACGCAGTATTTT. Its protein is CASSRPPDTQYF.

As for this clonotype: A much bigger clone sits one base away, suggesting this may be a read error. V is TRBV28 and J is TRBJ1-2; D might be TRBD1 (5 bases). Germline CDR1 is MDHEN and CDR2 is SYDVKM. This CDR3 comprises 13 residues. CDR3 protein: CVSSLRGAYGYTF. DNA of the CDR3: TGTGTCAGCAGTTTAAGGGGAGCCTATGGCTACACCTTC.

This chain links TRBV20-1 with TRBJ2-5; 12 bases fit TRBD2. The end of the DNA fits TRBJ2-7 better, so the J call may be wrong. Germline CDR1 and CDR2: DFQATT and SNEGSKA (reference sequence). CDR3 length: 13 residues. The CDR3 coding sequence is TGCAGTGCCGAACCGGGACTAGCGGGCGAGCAGTACTTC. It translates to CSAEPGLAGEQYF.

The chain links TRBV6-6 to TRBJ2-5; 9 nucleotides agree with TRBD1. CDR1 is MNHNY and CDR2 is SVGAGI in the germline V gene (reference sequence). Unmatched junction bases numbered 14, after V lost 5 bases and J lost 7 bases. The CDR3 is 16 amino acids. The CDR3 DNA sequence: TGTGCCAGCAGTCAGACCCTGGACAGGGGAAAGGTGACCCAGTACTTC. Its translation is CASSQTLDRGKVTQYF.

The genes are TRBV6-2 or TRBV6-3 and TRBJ2-4; 12 bases are shared with TRBD2. V shed 6 bases, J shed 0 bases, and the junction held 6 bases outside the gene matches. The CDR3 runs to 17 residues. Germline V gene data show CDR1 as MNHEY and CDR2 as SVGEGT. The CDR3 loop reads CASRGLAGGLAKNIQYF. The CDR3, as DNA: TGTGCCAGCAGAGGGCTAGCGGGGGGGCTAGCCAAAAACATTCAGTACTTC.

This clonotype has more than one count but fewer than ten. Being one base from a much bigger clone, this may be a read error. The V call is TRBV29-1, the J call TRBJ2-1, with D possibly matching TRBD1 (6 bases). V lost 0 bases, J lost 4 bases, and 13 bases lay in between. This CDR3 spans 15 amino acids. Germline values: CDR1 SQVTM, CDR2 ANQGSEA. CDR3 residues: CSVEEGASRYNEQFF. CDR3 DNA: TGCAGCGTTGAAGAGGGGGCTAGCAGATACAATGAGCAGTTCTTC.

This clonotype was detected ten times or more. This chain connects TRBV4-3 to TRBJ2-5; D might be TRBD1 (5 bases). CDR1 is LGHNA, CDR2 YSLEER, per germline. Trimming stripped 4 bases from V and 2 bases from J, with 8 bases between. This CDR3 is 13 amino acids long. The CDR3 DNA is TGCGCCAGCAGCCTACGACAGCAAGAGACCCAGTACTTC. Protein sequence: CASSLRQQETQYF.

The chain carries TRBV6-2 or TRBV6-3 and TRBJ1-1, with a tentative D call TRBD1 (6 bases). Trimming removed 6 bases from V and 1 base from J, with 12 bases in between. CDR1 and CDR2 from the germline V gene are MNHEY and SVGEGT. This CDR3 comprises 14 residues. The DNA for the CDR3 is TGTGCCAGCAGACACACGACAGGGAACACTGAAGCTTTCTTT. As protein: CASRHTTGNTEAFF.

This chain uses TRBV6-6 with TRBJ1-4; D possibly corresponds to TRBD1 (5 bases). The V end was cut by 6 bases, the J end by 4 bases, with 21 bases between. CDR3 size: 17 residues. CDR1 is MNHNY and CDR2 is SVGAGI in the germline V gene (reference sequence). The CDR3 loop reads CASRGVGLTNLNEKLFF. The DNA for the CDR3 is TGTGCCAGCAGGGGGGTGGGTCTGACAAATCTTAATGAAAAACTGTTTTTT.

This clonotype was detected once. This sequence may be a read error, since a much larger clone differs from it by one base. In DNA form, the CDR3 reads TGTGCCAGCAGTGAACGGGGAGAGACCCAGTTCTTC. Translated, it gives CASSERGETQFF. The J gene is TRBJ2-1, the V gene TRBV25-1; a weak D match, TRBD2 (5 bases). With 2 bases removed from V and 13 bases from J, the gap between germline ends came to 12 bases. CDR1 is MGHDK, CDR2 SYGVNS, per germline. This CDR3 has 12 amino acids.

V is TRBV7-2 and J is TRBJ2-3, with D unclear. Trimming removed 4 bases from V and 2 bases from J, with 10 bases in between. Germline lookup yields CDR1 SGHTA and CDR2 FQGNSA. CDR3 length equals 14 residues. The CDR3 spells CASSSGYSTDTQYF. CDR3 bases: TGTGCCAGCAGCTCTGGGTACTCCACAGATACGCAGTATTTT.

There are a few counts of this clonotype. V is TRBV5-1 and J is TRBJ2-1, with 12 nucleotides matching TRBD2. Judging by the DNA end, TRBJ2-7 fits better; the J call may be wrong. This CDR3 contains 15 residues. Germline V gives CDR1 SGHRS, CDR2 YFSETQ. The CDR3 DNA is TGCGCCAGCAGCTTGGCATCTAGCGGGGGGGATGAGCAGTACTTC. It translates to CASSLASSGGDEQYF.

This clonotype turned up a few times. The chain employs TRBV5-1 and TRBJ1-1; D not resolved. Per germline, CDR1 SGHRS and CDR2 YFSETQ. V shed 0 bases and J shed 6 bases, with 12 bases lying between them. The length of the CDR3 is 14 residues. Here the CDR3 DNA reads TGCGCCAGCAGCTTGGGGCATCTGGTCGCTGAAGCTTTCTTT. This translates into CASSLGHLVAEAFF.

This clonotype has only a few counts. The J gene is TRBJ1-5, the V gene TRBV3-1, with 7 positions matching TRBD1. Unmatched junction bases numbered 10, after V lost 3 bases and J lost 5 bases. There are 16 residues in the CDR3. The germline V gene has CDR1 LGHDT and CDR2 YNNKEL (reference sequence). This CDR3 reads CASSQNPGDSHQPQHF. CDR3 in DNA: TGTGCCAGCAGCCAGAACCCGGGGGACAGCCATCAGCCCCAGCATTTT.

This clonotype was seen many times. V and J are TRBV29-1 and TRBJ2-1; D unclear. The V and J ends lost 4 bases and 0 bases respectively, with 7 bases between them. Germline lookup yields CDR1 SQVTM and CDR2 ANQGSEA. The CDR3 is 13 amino acids. CDR3 protein: CSVGLSSYNEQFF. In DNA form, the CDR3 reads TGCAGCGTTGGACTGAGCTCCTACAATGAGCAGTTCTTC.

Only a few counts were recorded for this clonotype. This chain connects TRBV15 to TRBJ2-5, with D unresolved. The CDR3 is made up of 12 amino acids. CDR1 and CDR2 (germline): LNHNV, YYDKDF (reference sequence). Between the trimmed V and J ends, which lost 0 bases and 9 bases, there was a span of 8 bases. This chain's CDR3 is CATSRDPYPQYF. As DNA, the CDR3 is TGTGCCACCAGCAGAGACCCCTATCCCCAGTACTTC.